A single sample gave rise to the 27 T cell receptor beta chains below, sequenced in a study of shared clonotypes between healthy human individuals. Produced via immunoSEQ multiplex PCR; TCRdb's table is partial and in-frame only. This sample yields approximately 2,300,000 clones, of which about 90% are seen a single time; 0.37% belongs to the top ten. The specimen sequenced was naive CD4+ T cells from PBMCs. The subset was: CD45RA+ positively selected. The receptors originated from a young man in good health. Some clones in this sample may be carry-over from other donors' samples.

The chain joins TRBV9 to TRBJ1-3; D possibly corresponds to TRBD1 (5 bases). The length of the CDR3 is 17 residues. Germline-derived CDR1 and CDR2 are SGDLS and YYNGEE. Trimming cost V 4 bases and J 0 bases, with 17 bases left between them. The CDR3 DNA follows: TGTGCCAGCAGCCAAAGACCGGGACCCAGCTCTGGAAACACCATATATTTT. Translating it yields CASSQRPGPSSGNTIYF.

This clone is a singleton in its sample. This chain connects TRBV18 to TRBJ2-7; weak D call: TRBD2 (5 bases). Germline loops: CDR1 KGHSH, CDR2 LQKENI. V was shortened by 3 bases and J by 2 bases, with 20 bases between the two germline ends. The length of the CDR3 is 17 residues. CDR3 sequence: CASSPLRSGRAAYEQYF. The CDR3 DNA reads as TGTGCCAGCTCACCTCTTAGGAGCGGTAGAGCGGCCTACGAGCAGTACTTC.

The chain combines TRBV9 with TRBJ1-1; D is unclear. Germline CDR1 SGDLS, CDR2 YYNGEE. This CDR3 contains 13 residues. The ends were cut back, 4 bases at V and 11 bases at J, with 18 bases in the middle. The CDR3 is CASSTQDRRVAFF. The CDR3 region has the DNA TGTGCCAGCAGCACGCAGGACCGAAGGGTTGCTTTCTTT.

V and J are TRBV5-5 and TRBJ1-2; no clear D. V lost 2 bases to trimming and J lost 8 bases, with 7 bases between them. CDR3 length equals 11 residues. Germline V lookup: CDR1 SGHKS, CDR2 YYEKEE (reference sequence). The CDR3: CASSFHEGYTF. CDR3 sequence (DNA): TGTGCCAGCAGCTTTCATGAGGGCTACACCTTC.

The V call is TRBV28, the J call TRBJ2-7; possibly TRBD1 or TRBD2 for D (5 bases each). V lost 10 bases, J lost 2 bases, and 18 bases lay in between. CDR3 length: 14 residues. Germline CDR1 reads MDHEN; CDR2 reads SYDVKM. CDR3 sequence: CATVSRDGTYEQYF. The CDR3 coding sequence is TGTGCCACCGTGTCACGGGACGGAACCTACGAGCAGTACTTC.

This chain joins TRBV11-2 and TRBJ2-5; the D is unclear. Germline V gives CDR1 SGHAT, CDR2 FQNNGV. V lost 4 bases and J lost 3, with 3 bases in between. This CDR3 is 11 amino acids long. DNA of the CDR3: TGTGCCAGCAGCTCAAAAGAGACCCAGTACTTC. It codes for CASSSKETQYF.

In its sample, this clone was seen once. This chain uses TRBV5-4 with TRBJ2-4, with D unresolved. With 4 bases removed from V and 8 bases from J, the gap between germline ends came to 13 bases. Germline CDR1 is SGHNT and CDR2 is YYREEE (reference sequence). This CDR3 is 13 amino acids long. The DNA of the CDR3 is TGTGCCAGCAGCAGCCCGGGCGCGTACATTCAGTACTTC. Its protein is CASSSPGAYIQYF.

About this clone: Other DNA sequences in the same sample also yield this CDR3. This sequence joins TRBV27 and TRBJ1-1; D perhaps matches TRBD1 (5 bases). Germline lookup yields CDR1 MNHEY and CDR2 SMNVEV (reference sequence). Trimming pared 3 bases from V and 1 base from J, leaving 6 bases between. CDR3 length equals 13 residues. The CDR3, as DNA: TGTGCCAGCAGTTTTACAGGGAACACTGAAGCTTTCTTT. The encoded protein is CASSFTGNTEAFF.

Notes on this clone: Other nucleotide sequences in the sample specify the same CDR3. The chain links TRBV6-5 to TRBJ2-6; no clear D. Per the germline V gene, CDR1 is MNHEY and CDR2 is SVGAGI. The V end was cut by 6 bases, the J end by 4 bases, with 7 bases between. CDR3 length: 13 amino acids. The CDR3 region has the DNA TGTGCCAGCAGACGCCCAGGGGCCAACGTCCTGACTTTC. As protein: CASRRPGANVLTF.

This chain's CDR3 is CSFRVGNTIYF. The CDR3 nucleotides read TGCAGCTTCAGGGTCGGAAACACCATATATTTT. This chain connects TRBV29-1 to TRBJ1-3; TRBD1 is a possible D gene (5 bases). V gave up 8 bases and J gave up 4 bases, with 9 bases separating them. From germline, CDR1 is SQVTM and CDR2 ANQGSEA. The CDR3 consists of 11 residues.

The gene calls are TRBV5-4 and TRBJ1-2; D is uncertain. Trimming cost V 0 bases and J 5 bases, with 5 bases left between them. CDR1 is SGHNT, CDR2 YYREEE, per germline (reference sequence). The CDR3 is 12 amino acids. CDR3 loop: CASSLVGYGYTF. In nucleotides, the CDR3 is TGTGCCAGCAGCTTGGTGGGGTATGGCTACACCTTC. Using reference TRBV5-4 and TRBJ1-2 for the parts outside the CDR3, the full variable domain is ETGVTQSPTHLIKTRGQQVTLRCSSQSGHNTVSWYQQALGQGPQFIFQYYREEENGRGNFPPRFSGLQFPNYSSELNVNALELDDSALYLCASSLVGYGYTFGSGTRLTVV.

With regard to this clone: The identical CDR3 is also encoded by other nucleotide sequences in the sample. The rearrangement links TRBV2 to TRBJ2-6; possibly TRBD2 for D (6 bases). The CDR3 consists of 16 residues. The germline V gene has CDR1 SNHLY and CDR2 FYNNEI. The germline V and J ends were trimmed by 0 bases and 0 bases, with 6 bases remaining between them. CDR3 nucleotides: TGTGCCAGCAGTGAAGCGCGGGGCTCTGGGGCCAACGTCCTGACTTTC. As protein: CASSEARGSGANVLTF.

J is TRBJ1-5 and V is TRBV28, with a possible D match to TRBD1 (5 bases). Looked up from germline, CDR1 is MDHEN and CDR2 is SYDVKM. The CDR3 covers 13 residues. The V end was cut by 7 bases, the J end by 7 bases, with 14 bases between. The CDR3 is CASTPGGGQPQHF. As DNA, the CDR3 is TGTGCCAGCACCCCCGGGGGAGGACAGCCCCAGCATTTT.

The chain has TRBV14 and TRBJ2-7, with D unclear. The V and J ends lost 4 bases and 5 bases respectively, with 15 bases between them. This CDR3 is built from 14 residues. The germline CDR1 and CDR2 sequences are SGHDN and FVKESK. In DNA, the CDR3 is TGTGCCAGCAGCCCCCGTTTAAGAGGCAACGAGCAGTACTTC. Protein product: CASSPRLRGNEQYF.

The chain carries TRBV4-1 and TRBJ2-7, with TRBD1 identical over 8 bases. Germline V CDR1 and CDR2: MGHRA, YSYEKL. Trimming cost V 3 bases and J 5 bases; bases outside gene matches: 9. The CDR3 consists of 15 residues. The CDR3 sequence is CASSQLQGAFNEQYF. DNA for the CDR3: TGCGCCAGCAGCCAGCTCCAGGGGGCATTCAACGAGCAGTACTTC.

The V gene is TRBV9, the J gene TRBJ2-7, with 8 nucleotides matching TRBD1. After removal of 0 bases from V and 4 bases from J, the junction contained 9 bases not matched to a gene. Germline-derived CDR1 and CDR2 are SGDLS and YYNGEE. This CDR3 has 16 amino acids. This CDR3 is CASSVARTGGLYEQYF. CDR3 bases: TGTGCCAGCAGCGTAGCTAGAACAGGGGGGCTTTACGAGCAGTACTTC.

As regards this clone: Other DNA variants within this sample encode the same CDR3. The chain is built from TRBV2 and TRBJ2-2, with 9 bases fitting TRBD1. Germline V gene sequence: CDR1 SNHLY, CDR2 FYNNEI. The CDR3 length is 13 residues. Losses at the gene ends were 6 bases for V and 5 bases for J; bases not matched to a gene: 1. The CDR3 DNA reads as TGTGCCAGCAGGGACAGGGGAACCGGGGAGCTGTTTTTT. Protein sequence: CASRDRGTGELFF. The complete variable domain, with remaining parts taken from reference TRBV2 and TRBJ2-2, reads EPEVTQTPSHQVTQMGQEVILRCVPISNHLYFYWYRQILGQKVEFLVSFYNNEISEKSEIFDDQFSVERPDGSNFTLKIRSTKLEDSAMYFCASRDRGTGELFFGEGSRLTVL.

This clone has just one count. V is TRBV7-2 and J is TRBJ2-7; perhaps TRBD2 as D (6 bases). Trimming took off 4 bases at V and 5 bases at J, with 21 bases between the two ends. The CDR3 runs 16 residues. The germline V gene has CDR1 SGHTA and CDR2 FQGNSA. CDR3 sequence: CASSSRLVYSSDEQYF. CDR3 DNA: TGTGCCAGCAGCTCTAGACTAGTTTACAGTTCTGACGAGCAGTACTTC.

The chain couples TRBV6-5 to TRBJ1-5, with D perhaps TRBD1 (5 bases). Germline V CDR1 and CDR2: MNHEY, SVGAGI. V dropped 6 bases and J dropped 4 bases, with 10 bases sitting between them. The CDR3 has 13 amino acids. CDR3 residues: CASSWDLNQPQHF. CDR3 coding DNA: TGTGCCAGCAGCTGGGACTTAAATCAGCCCCAGCATTTT.

This clone was detected once. The rearrangement uses TRBV11-2 and TRBJ1-2; D is undetermined. From germline, CDR1 is SGHAT and CDR2 FQNNGV. Trimming shortened V by 1 base and J by 2 bases, and 14 bases separated the two germline ends. This CDR3 region has 16 residues. CDR3 sequence: CASSLGPGISNYGYTF. CDR3 bases: TGTGCCAGCAGCTTAGGCCCGGGGATTTCCAACTATGGCTACACCTTC.

The J gene is TRBJ2-2, the V gene TRBV15; possibly TRBD1 for D (6 bases). Germline CDR1 is LNHNV and CDR2 is YYDKDF (reference sequence). V dropped 0 bases and J dropped 4 bases, with 9 bases sitting between them. The CDR3 has 15 amino acids. CDR3 sequence (DNA): TGTGCCACCAGCAGAGATCAAGGGGGCACCGGGGAGCTGTTTTTT. Its translation: CATSRDQGGTGELFF.

Remarks on this clone: The sample carries other DNA sequences with the same CDR3. The chain employs TRBV28 and TRBJ1-2, with a weak D call TRBD1 (6 bases). Per germline, CDR1 MDHEN and CDR2 SYDVKM. The CDR3 sequence is 14 residues long. The V end lost 5 bases, the J end lost 4 bases, and 14 bases lay between the germline ends. The CDR3 DNA sequence: TGTGCCAGCAGTCCCGGGGGCGCGGGCTATGGCTACACCTTC. Its protein is CASSPGGAGYGYTF.

This chain links TRBV5-1 with TRBJ1-2; D may be TRBD1 (5 bases). CDR1 is SGHRS, CDR2 YFSETQ, per germline. The CDR3 has 13 residues. Trimming removed 5 bases from V and 7 bases from J, with 15 bases in between. The DNA for the CDR3 is TGCGCCAGCAGTTCAGGCCCCGGGGGTGGCTACACCTTC. Translated: CASSSGPGGGYTF.

This clone was counted only a few times. The J gene is TRBJ2-5, the V gene TRBV2, with TRBD2 matching 7 bases. Germline values: CDR1 SNHLY, CDR2 FYNNEI. The V and J ends lost 3 bases and 4 bases, in that order; junction bases with no gene match: 2. There are 13 residues in the CDR3. The CDR3 region is CASSDQRGETQYF. DNA of the CDR3: TGTGCCAGCAGTGATCAGCGGGGAGAGACCCAGTACTTC.

V gene TRBV27 combines with J gene TRBJ1-1; 7 positions match TRBD1. The J segment lost 11 bases and the V segment lost 5 bases, leaving 17 bases of the junction unmatched. CDR1 is MNHEY, CDR2 SMNVEV, per germline (reference sequence). The CDR3 is made up of 15 amino acids. CDR3 nucleotides: TGTGCCAGCAGTCTCCTTGCAGGGGGTTTAATGTTGGCTTTCTTT. This translates into CASSLLAGGLMLAFF.

This chain joins TRBV6-1 and TRBJ1-2, with 8 bases matching TRBD1. Germline V gene sequence: CDR1 MNHNS, CDR2 SASEGT. After removal of 5 bases from V and 5 bases from J, the junction contained 7 bases not matched to a gene. CDR3 length: 14 amino acids. CDR3 region: CASSTRGHGYGYTF. In nucleotides, the CDR3 is TGTGCCAGCAGTACCAGGGGGCATGGGTATGGCTACACCTTC.

The chain recombines TRBV27 with TRBJ1-1; D unresolved. This CDR3 has 16 residues. Germline V gives CDR1 MNHEY, CDR2 SMNVEV (reference sequence). Trimming stripped 7 bases from V and 0 bases from J, with 18 bases between. The CDR3 spells CASTGRAGFMNTEAFF. The CDR3 bases are TGTGCCAGCACTGGGCGGGCAGGATTCATGAACACTGAAGCTTTCTTT.